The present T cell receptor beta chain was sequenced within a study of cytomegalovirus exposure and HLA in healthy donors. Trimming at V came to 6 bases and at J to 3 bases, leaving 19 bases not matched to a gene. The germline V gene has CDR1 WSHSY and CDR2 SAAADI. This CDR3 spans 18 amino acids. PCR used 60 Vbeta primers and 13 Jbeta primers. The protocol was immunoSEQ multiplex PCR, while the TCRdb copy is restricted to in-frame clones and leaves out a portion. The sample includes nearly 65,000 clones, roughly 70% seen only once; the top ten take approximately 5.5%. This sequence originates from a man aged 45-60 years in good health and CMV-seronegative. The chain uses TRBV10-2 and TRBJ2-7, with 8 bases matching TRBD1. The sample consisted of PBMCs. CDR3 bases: TGCGCCAGCAGCGCTCCGGGACAGGTCCCTTTTGAGGGCTACGAGCAGTACTTC. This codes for CASSAPGQVPFEGYEQYF.